This is a list of T cell receptor beta chains from one sample in a study of blood T cell repertoires in COVID-19. Repertoires were generated with immunoSEQ multiplex PCR, while TCRdb's copy carries only in-frame clones and drops some. The sample has roughly 200,000 clones; approximately 83% are singletons. Input material: peripheral blood. These receptors came from a man aged 50 to 60 with active or convalescent COVID-19. The CDR3 runs from the conserved cysteine through the conserved F or W. Each record gives: D gene, V gene, J gene, clone size, CDR3 protein, CDR3 DNA. D genes are given only for firm matches. Clone size is not always given. Where it is, it says once, few, many or a class for expanded clones.

D: -
V: TRBV28
J: TRBJ1-2
size: -
CDR3: CASSFQYYGYTF
DNA: TGTGCCAGCAGTTTCCAGTACTATGGCTACACCTTC

D: TRBD1
V: TRBV27
J: TRBJ1-2
size: -
CDR3: CASSLLGQGHYGYTF
DNA: TGTGCCAGCAGTTTATTGGGACAGGGGCACTATGGCTACACCTTC

D: TRBD1
V: TRBV6-6
J: TRBJ1-2
size: few
CDR3: CASSYTDRGYGYTF
DNA: TGTGCCAGCAGTTACACGGACAGGGGGTATGGCTACACCTTC

D: TRBD1
V: TRBV2
J: TRBJ2-2
size: -
CDR3: CASSKSRTGPNTGELFF
DNA: TGTGCCAGCAGTAAAAGCCGGACAGGGCCGAACACCGGGGAGCTGTTTTTT

D: TRBD1
V: TRBV4-1
J: TRBJ1-4
size: -
CDR3: CASSPHGKGASTNEKLFF
DNA: TGCGCCAGCAGCCCCCACGGGAAGGGGGCCTCAACTAATGAAAAACTGTTTTTT

D: -
V: TRBV3-1/TRBV3-2
J: TRBJ1-1
size: -
CDR3: CASSQDSRPGYPLEAFF
DNA: TGTGCCAGCAGCCAAGATTCTCGCCCAGGGTACCCCCTTGAAGCTTTCTTT

D: -
V: TRBV2
J: TRBJ1-2
size: -
CDR3: CASSEAPVNYGYTF
DNA: TGTGCCAGCAGTGAAGCGCCAGTTAACTATGGCTACACCTTC

D: -
V: TRBV11-1
J: TRBJ2-7
size: -
CDR3: CASSLTVTYEQYF
DNA: TGTGCCAGCAGCTTAACAGTAACCTACGAGCAGTACTTC

D: -
V: TRBV2
J: TRBJ1-2
size: few
CDR3: CASQWTDNYGYTF
DNA: TGTGCCTCCCAGTGGACAGATAACTATGGCTACACCTTC

D: TRBD1
V: TRBV29-1
J: TRBJ1-4
size: -
CDR3: CSVGMNRGNEKLFF
DNA: TGCAGCGTTGGGATGAACAGGGGGAATGAAAAACTGTTTTTT

D: -
V: TRBV7-6
J: TRBJ2-2
size: -
CDR3: CASSPGTPLGTGELFF
DNA: TGTGCCAGCAGCCCCGGGACACCCTTGGGGACCGGGGAGCTGTTTTTT

D: -
V: TRBV7-8
J: TRBJ1-2
size: -
CDR3: CASLGNNYGYTF
DNA: TGTGCCAGCCTAGGAAATAACTATGGCTACACCTTC

D: -
V: TRBV5-4
J: TRBJ1-1
size: -
CDR3: CASSWGGRRGTEAFF
DNA: TGTGCCAGCAGCTGGGGGGGCCGACGAGGCACTGAAGCTTTCTTT

D: -
V: TRBV7-2
J: TRBJ1-2
size: -
CDR3: CASSLRSPLNGYTF
DNA: TGTGCCAGCAGCTTAAGGAGCCCGCTTAATGGCTACACCTTC

D: TRBD2
V: TRBV7-8
J: TRBJ2-2
size: -
CDR3: CASSPWGSGGAVGELFF
DNA: TGTGCCAGCAGCCCCTGGGGTAGCGGGGGGGCCGTCGGGGAGCTGTTTTTT

D: -
V: TRBV6-4
J: TRBJ1-2
size: -
CDR3: CASSGLREIYGYTF
DNA: TGTGCCAGCAGTGGGCTTAGGGAGATCTATGGCTACACCTTC

D: TRBD1
V: TRBV6-6
J: TRBJ2-2
size: -
CDR3: CASSYSKGTGAGELFF
DNA: TGTGCCAGCAGTTACTCGAAAGGGACAGGGGCCGGGGAGCTGTTTTTT

D: -
V: TRBV9
J: TRBJ2-1
size: -
CDR3: CASSPRISGDQFF
DNA: TGTGCCAGCAGCCCCCGTATATCAGGGGATCAGTTCTTC

D: -
V: TRBV3-1/TRBV3-2
J: TRBJ1-2
size: -
CDR3: CASSPPGETGGYTF
DNA: TGTGCCAGCAGCCCCCCCGGGGAAACTGGCGGCTACACCTTC

D: TRBD1
V: TRBV29-1
J: TRBJ1-3
size: -
CDR3: CSVSTGTAFSGNTIYF
DNA: TGCAGCGTTTCTACCGGGACAGCCTTCTCTGGAAACACCATATATTTT